The 14 T cell receptor beta chains listed next were all sequenced from one sample in a study of T cells in localized non-small cell lung cancer. TCRdb's copy holds only in-frame clones and misses some; the assay was immunoSEQ multiplex PCR. The sample holds about 3,000 clones, more than 20% seen once. Specimen: lung tumor tissue, collected before any cancer treatment. Receptor source: a man between 40 and 69 years old with stage III lung adenocarcinoma.

The chain is built from TRBV10-2 and TRBJ2-1, with D unclear. Germline-derived CDR1 and CDR2 are WSHSY and SAAADI. The CDR3 is 12 amino acids. In DNA, the CDR3 is TGCGCAAGTGGAGAGTTGGACAATGAGCAGTTCTTC. Its protein product is CASGELDNEQFF.

The chain employs TRBV19 and TRBJ2-3; 11 bases match TRBD2. The J segment lost 3 bases and the V segment lost 2 bases, leaving 4 bases of the junction unmatched. CDR3 length: 16 residues. Germline V gene data show CDR1 as LNHDA and CDR2 as SQIVND (reference sequence). Here the CDR3 reads CASSITSGGDTDTQYF. In DNA, the CDR3 is TGTGCCAGTAGTATAACTAGCGGGGGCGATACAGATACGCAGTATTTT.

This clone has a handful of counts. This chain connects TRBV6-8 to TRBJ1-2, with a tentative D call TRBD1 (5 bases). CDR1 is MNHGY, CDR2 SAAAGT, per germline. This CDR3 spans 16 amino acids. The ends were cut back, 4 bases at V and 4 bases at J, with 19 bases in the middle. DNA for the CDR3: TGTGCCAGCAGTTCAGCTTCGGGGCCCCGGGCCTATGGCTACACCTTC. Its protein product is CASSSASGPRAYGYTF.

The V gene is TRBV28, the J gene TRBJ1-6, with TRBD1 identical over 8 bases. Germline V lookup: CDR1 MDHEN, CDR2 SYDVKM. The trim removed 5 bases at V and 10 bases at J, leaving 10 bases unmatched. The CDR3 is made up of 15 amino acids. The CDR3 nucleotides read TGTGCCAGCAGTCCAATAGACAGGGGAGGATCACCCCTCCACTTT. Encoded protein: CASSPIDRGGSPLHF.

There are a few counts of this clone. The rearrangement uses TRBV10-2 and TRBJ2-7, with D tentatively TRBD1 (6 bases). Germline CDR1 is WSHSY and CDR2 is SAAADI. The CDR3 runs to 14 residues. V gave up 0 bases and J gave up 3 bases, with 9 bases separating them. The CDR3 region has the DNA TGCGCCAGCAGTGAGTCGTCAGGGGTCTACGAGCAGTACTTC. Translation gives CASSESSGVYEQYF.

The chain recombines TRBV28 with TRBJ2-1; 9 positions match TRBD2. V shed 11 bases and J 6 bases; nucleotides not matched to a gene: 17. The CDR3 is made up of 16 amino acids. Germline CDR1 reads MDHEN; CDR2 reads SYDVKM. The CDR3 is CASTPSANSGGNEQFF. The CDR3 bases are TGTGCCTCTACTCCGTCGGCAAATAGCGGGGGCAATGAGCAGTTCTTC.

This clone is judged large. The chain is built from TRBV15 and TRBJ2-7; maybe TRBD2 (6 bases). The CDR3 runs 15 residues. The V end lost 1 base, the J end lost 0 bases, and 10 bases lay between the germline ends. From germline, CDR1 is LNHNV and CDR2 YYDKDF (reference sequence). The CDR3 region has the DNA TGTGCCACCAGCAGAGGCGGGGCTAGCTCCTACGAGCAGTACTTC. Translating it yields CATSRGGASSYEQYF.

This chain connects TRBV9 to TRBJ2-3; the match to TRBD2 covers 8 bases. Germline V gives CDR1 SGDLS, CDR2 YYNGEE. The CDR3 loop spans 16 amino acids. The J segment lost 1 base and the V segment lost 5 bases, leaving 9 bases of the junction unmatched. CDR3 sequence: CASSSGGVTGTDTQYF. In nucleotides, the CDR3 is TGTGCCAGCAGTTCCGGGGGGGTAACCGGCACAGATACGCAGTATTTT.

This clone was seen only a few times. The gene calls are TRBV11-3 and TRBJ2-5, with 8 bases lining up with TRBD2. CDR1 is SGHNT and CDR2 is YENEEA in the germline V gene. J gave up 5 bases and V 5 bases, and 7 bases lay outside the gene matches. The CDR3 covers 14 residues. CDR3 protein: CASSRSTSVETQYF. In nucleotides, the CDR3 is TGTGCCAGCAGCCGCTCGACTAGCGTGGAGACCCAGTACTTC. The variable domain in full, completed from reference TRBV11-3 and TRBJ2-5, reads EAGVVQSPRYKIIEKKQPVAFWCNPISGHNTLYWYLQNLGQGPELLIRYENEEAVDDSQLPKDRFSAERLKGVDSTLKIQPAELGDSAVYLCASSRSTSVETQYFGPGTRLLVL.

This sequence joins TRBV6-8 and TRBJ1-5; D unclear. The germline V and J ends were trimmed by 0 bases and 11 bases, with 14 bases remaining between them. The CDR3 extends over 14 amino acids. Germline V lookup: CDR1 MNHGY, CDR2 SAAAGT. CDR3 coding DNA: TGTGCCAGCAGTTACTCCGGGATCGCGATAGCCCAGCATTTT. Translated: CASSYSGIAIAQHF.

A note on this clone: A read error may account for a junction end that differs from germline. The genes are TRBV14 and TRBJ1-2; possible D gene TRBD1, 5 bases. The germline V gene encodes CDR1 SGHDN and CDR2 FVKESK. This CDR3 has 15 amino acids. The CDR3 here is CASSKDSVQGYGYTF. The DNA of the CDR3 is TGTGCCAGCAGCAAAGATTCTGTTCAGGGCTATGGCTACACCTTC.

The CDR3 is CASSSTANYGYTF. The CDR3 DNA follows: TGTGCCAGCTCATCGACAGCGAACTATGGCTACACCTTC. The chain carries TRBV18 and TRBJ1-2; D perhaps matches TRBD1 (5 bases). The V end lost 5 bases, the J end lost 2 bases, and 9 bases lay between the germline ends. This CDR3 has 13 residues. Germline lookup yields CDR1 KGHSH and CDR2 LQKENI.

This clone is labeled medium-sized. This chain uses TRBV11-3 with TRBJ1-1; 8 nucleotides agree with TRBD1. Germline lookup yields CDR1 SGHNT and CDR2 YENEEA. This CDR3 is 16 amino acids long. After removal of 4 bases from V and 4 bases from J, the junction contained 11 bases not matched to a gene. The CDR3: CASSYWTGRRGTEAFF. The CDR3 nucleotides read TGTGCCAGCAGCTATTGGACAGGGAGGAGAGGCACTGAAGCTTTCTTT.

CDR3 amino acids: CASRRDRTRNTIYF. As DNA, the CDR3 is TGTGCCAGCAGAAGGGACAGGACAAGAAACACCATATATTTT. The V and J genes are TRBV6-8 and TRBJ1-3, with 8 bases fitting TRBD1. This CDR3 contains 14 residues. The junction had 6 bases not matched to a gene; V was cut back by 6 bases and J by 5 bases. Germline CDR1 MNHGY, CDR2 SAAAGT.